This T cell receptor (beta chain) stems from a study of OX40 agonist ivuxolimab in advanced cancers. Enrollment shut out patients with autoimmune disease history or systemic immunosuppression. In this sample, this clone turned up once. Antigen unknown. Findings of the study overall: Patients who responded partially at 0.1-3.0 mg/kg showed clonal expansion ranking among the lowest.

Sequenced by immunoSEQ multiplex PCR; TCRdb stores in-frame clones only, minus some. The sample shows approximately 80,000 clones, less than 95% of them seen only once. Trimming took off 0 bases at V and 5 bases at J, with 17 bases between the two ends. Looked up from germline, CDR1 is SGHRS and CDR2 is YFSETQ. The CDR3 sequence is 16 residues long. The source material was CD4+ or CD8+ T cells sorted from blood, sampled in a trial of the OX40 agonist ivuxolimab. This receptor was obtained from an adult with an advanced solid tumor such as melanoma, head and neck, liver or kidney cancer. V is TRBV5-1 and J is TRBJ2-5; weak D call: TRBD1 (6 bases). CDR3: CASSLGGHPQVETQYF. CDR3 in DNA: TGCGCCAGCAGCTTGGGGGGACACCCGCAGGTCGAGACCCAGTACTTC.